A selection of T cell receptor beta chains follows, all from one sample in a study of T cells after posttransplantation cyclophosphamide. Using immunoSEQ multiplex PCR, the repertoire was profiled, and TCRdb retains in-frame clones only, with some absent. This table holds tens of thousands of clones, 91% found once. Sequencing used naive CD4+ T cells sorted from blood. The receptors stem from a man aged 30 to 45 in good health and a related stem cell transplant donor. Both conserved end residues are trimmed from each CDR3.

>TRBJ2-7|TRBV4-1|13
ASSQGRDRGHEQY
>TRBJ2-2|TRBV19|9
ASKGAGELF
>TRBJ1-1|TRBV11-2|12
ASSPRRGYTEAF
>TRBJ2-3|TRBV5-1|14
ASSFRFTGGTDTQY
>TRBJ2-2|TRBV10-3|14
AISDPRGLNTGELF
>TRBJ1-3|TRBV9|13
ASSVDTGTVNTIY
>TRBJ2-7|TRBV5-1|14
ASSSPGGGGTNEQY
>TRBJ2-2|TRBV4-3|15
ASSQDLGGANTGELF
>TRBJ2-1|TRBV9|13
ASSVVSGGAGEQF
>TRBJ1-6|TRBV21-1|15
ASSKVGGGAGNSPLH
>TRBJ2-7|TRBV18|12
ASSAAVKGDEQY
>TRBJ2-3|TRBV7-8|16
ASSSRTSGGARADTQY